Below, 8 T cell receptor beta chains from the same sample are listed, as sequenced in a study of T cell clonotyping in hematopoietic cell transplantation. The sample's time point: recipient sample about 28 days before transplant, after cytoreduction. Sequencing used immunoSEQ multiplex PCR; TCRdb keeps in-frame clones, though not all of them. The profile shows tens of thousands of clones, 85% of them singletons. The sequences come from peripheral blood mononuclear cells, collected before stem cell transplant. These receptors were obtained from a man aged 55 to 70 with acute myeloid leukemia. Some clones in this sample may be carry-over from other donors' samples.

This clone was found once. The CDR3 loop reads CASSQADEQFF. For the CDR3, the DNA is TGCGCCAGCAGCCAAGCGGATGAGCAGTTCTTC. The genes are TRBV4-3 and TRBJ2-1; D not certain. With 1 base removed from V and 8 bases from J, the gap between germline ends came to 3 bases. Germline V gives CDR1 LGHNA, CDR2 YSLEER. CDR3 length equals 11 residues.

This clone was picked up one time. This chain connects TRBV7-2 to TRBJ2-3; D is uncertain. Germline CDR1 and CDR2: SGHTA and FQGNSA. Trimming cost V 5 bases and J 5 bases, with 14 bases left between them. This CDR3 contains 14 residues. The CDR3 nucleotides are TGTGCCAGCAGCGACGCCCATAAGGGAGATACGCAGTATTTT. This encodes CASSDAHKGDTQYF.

The rearrangement uses TRBV28 and TRBJ1-2; 8 bases line up with TRBD1. The CDR3 spans 15 residues. With 7 bases clipped from V and 7 bases from J, the junction kept 14 bases outside the gene matches. The germline gives CDR1 MDHEN, CDR2 SYDVKM. In DNA, the CDR3 is TGTGCCAGCACTCCAGTGGACAGGGAATTCTCTGGCTACACCTTC. Translated, it gives CASTPVDREFSGYTF.

This chain links TRBV9 with TRBJ2-5; 9 bases are shared with TRBD1. Looked up from germline, CDR1 is SGDLS and CDR2 is YYNGEE. Trimming removed 2 bases from V and 5 bases from J; junction bases left unmatched: 10. CDR3 length: 16 residues. The CDR3, as DNA: TGTGCCAGCAGCGTGCATACGACAGGGGGTATGGAGACCCAGTACTTC. Amino acid sequence: CASSVHTTGGMETQYF.

J is TRBJ2-2 and V is TRBV7-3, with D perhaps being TRBD1 or TRBD2 (5 bases each). There are 16 residues in the CDR3. The germline V and J ends were trimmed by 4 bases and 1 base, with 13 bases remaining between them. Germline-derived CDR1 and CDR2 are SGHTA and FQGTGA. CDR3 DNA: TGTGCCAGCAGCTCGGGGACCTATGAGAACACCGGGGAGCTGTTTTTT. As protein: CASSSGTYENTGELFF. Filled out from reference TRBV7-3 and TRBJ2-2, the complete variable domain reads GAGVSQTPSNKVTEKGKYVELRCDPISGHTALYWYRQSLGQGPEFLIYFQGTGAADDSGLPNDRFFAVRPEGSVSTLKIQRTERGDSAVYLCASSSGTYENTGELFFGEGSRLTVL.

The J gene is TRBJ1-5, the V gene TRBV2, with TRBD1 matching over 7 bases. The CDR3 is 16 residues long. The V segment lost 4 bases and the J segment 2 bases; nucleotides outside the gene matches: 8. Germline CDR1 reads SNHLY; CDR2 reads FYNNEI. The CDR3 sequence is CASSVDRAGGNQPQHF. The CDR3, as DNA: TGTGCCAGCAGTGTCGACAGGGCCGGGGGCAATCAGCCCCAGCATTTT.

V and J are TRBV7-6 and TRBJ1-4, with a weak D call TRBD1 (5 bases). CDR1 is SGHVS, CDR2 FNYEAQ, per germline. The CDR3 is 13 amino acids. With 5 bases removed from V and 6 bases from J, the gap between germline ends came to 10 bases. Here the CDR3 reads CASSQGPYEKLFF. Written as DNA, the CDR3 is TGTGCCAGCAGCCAGGGACCGTATGAAAAACTGTTTTTT.

The chain couples TRBV7-2 to TRBJ1-5; no firm D call. CDR3 size: 16 residues. The germline V gene encodes CDR1 SGHTA and CDR2 FQGNSA. Deletions cut 5 bases from V and 4 bases from J, with 18 bases between. CDR3 loop: CASSVMGGGINQPQHF. The CDR3 DNA sequence: TGTGCCAGCAGCGTTATGGGTGGAGGGATAAATCAGCCCCAGCATTTT.